The 19 T cell receptor beta chains given below trace back to one sample, sequenced in a study of OX40 agonist ivuxolimab in advanced cancers. Library creation used the immunoSEQ multiplex PCR assay. TCRdb obtained this table from immuneACCESS and retained in-frame rearrangements with V and J assigned. These tables miss some clones; where compared with another copy, unresolved V genes account for less than half of the shortfall, and the remainder is unexplained. This sample comprises about 73,000 clones, around 89% of them detected only once. The top ten clonotypes cover 9.5% to 12% of the sample. The input for sequencing was CD4+ or CD8+ T cells sorted from blood, taken in a trial of the OX40 agonist ivuxolimab. These receptors were collected from an adult with an advanced solid tumor such as melanoma, head and neck, liver or kidney cancer.

This clone was seen a few times. Other DNA sequences in the same sample also yield this CDR3. The chain combines TRBV11-2 with TRBJ2-3; D unclear. V was cut by 3 bases and J by 0 bases, with 10 bases left in between. The length of the CDR3 is 15 residues. Per germline, CDR1 SGHAT and CDR2 FQNNGV. In nucleotides, the CDR3 is TGTGCCAGCAGCTTCGGCGGAACTAGCACAGATACGCAGTATTTT. Translation gives CASSFGGTSTDTQYF.

The chain recombines TRBV7-2 with TRBJ2-1; possibly TRBD1 or TRBD2 for D (6 bases each). V lost 2 bases, J lost 0 bases, and 8 bases lay in between. The length of the CDR3 is 15 residues. The germline CDR1 and CDR2 sequences are SGHTA and FQGNSA. CDR3 coding DNA: TGTGCCAGCAGCTTAAGGGGGGACTCCTACAATGAGCAGTTCTTC. As protein: CASSLRGDSYNEQFF.

DNA of the CDR3: TGTGCCAGCAGCCAAGTGGCAGGGCCTACGGGCAATCAGCCCCAGCATTTT. Translation: CASSQVAGPTGNQPQHF. The rearrangement joins TRBV4-2 to TRBJ1-5; a weak D match, TRBD1 (5 bases). Germline-derived CDR1 and CDR2 are LGHNA and YNFKEQ. This CDR3 spans 17 amino acids. V was shortened by 1 base and J by 2 bases, with 15 bases between the two germline ends.

This chain links TRBV27 with TRBJ2-7, with TRBD2 matching over 11 bases. V dropped 6 bases and J dropped 2; count of bases not matched to a gene: 9. The germline V gene encodes CDR1 MNHEY and CDR2 SMNVEV (reference sequence). The CDR3 totals 16 residues. The CDR3 loop is CASSHFPGLAAYEQYF. CDR3 in DNA: TGTGCCAGCAGCCACTTCCCGGGACTAGCGGCCTACGAGCAGTACTTC.

Turning to this clone: This sample also contains other DNA sequences that code for the same CDR3. The chain combines TRBV4-1 with TRBJ2-7; TRBD1 matches at 7 bases. The V and J ends lost 6 bases and 7 bases, in that order; junction bases with no gene match: 9. This CDR3 is built from 13 residues. CDR1 and CDR2 (germline): MGHRA, YSYEKL. CDR3 bases: TGCGCCAGCAGTCAGGCGACAGGGCGGGAGCAGTACTTC. Translation gives CASSQATGREQYF.

J is TRBJ2-2 and V is TRBV27; possible D gene TRBD2, 6 bases. This CDR3 has 16 amino acids. Germline V gene data show CDR1 as MNHEY and CDR2 as SMNVEV (reference sequence). The V gene lost 5 bases and the J gene lost 5 bases, with 18 bases spanning the gap. The CDR3 coding sequence is TGTGCCAGCAGTCGGGACCCGGGAGACCTAACCGGGGAGCTGTTTTTT. This translates into CASSRDPGDLTGELFF.

The gene calls are TRBV19 and TRBJ2-1; D is undetermined. From germline, CDR1 is LNHDA and CDR2 SQIVND (reference sequence). Trimming removed 4 bases at V and 3 bases at J, with 7 bases between. The CDR3 sequence is 13 residues long. CDR3 bases: TGTGCCAGTAGTACCGACATCTACAATGAGCAGTTCTTC. Amino acid sequence: CASSTDIYNEQFF.

V usage is TRBV27 and J usage is TRBJ2-7; no firm D call. This CDR3 region has 15 residues. V was shortened by 3 bases and J by 4 bases, with 16 bases between the two germline ends. Germline V gene lookup returns CDR1 MNHEY and CDR2 SMNVEV (reference sequence). The CDR3 bases are TGTGCCAGCAGTTTCGGCCCCGACGCACCGTACGAGCAGTACTTC. It specifies CASSFGPDAPYEQYF.

The chain uses TRBV7-1 and TRBJ1-2; 7 bases are a match to TRBD1. TRBV7-1 counts as an open reading frame of uncertain function. With 4 bases clipped from V and 4 bases from J, the junction kept 12 bases outside the gene matches. CDR3 length: 16 residues. The DNA for the CDR3 is TGTGCCAGCAGCTTAGATCTACAGGGGAGCGGCTATGGCTACACCTTC. Translating it yields CASSLDLQGSGYGYTF.

The V call is TRBV27, the J call TRBJ2-7; D gene unclear. Germline CDR1 and CDR2: MNHEY and SMNVEV (reference sequence). The CDR3 length is 14 residues. Between the trimmed V and J ends, which lost 7 bases and 3 bases, there was a span of 16 bases. CDR3 region: CASTSGRDNYEQYF. Written as DNA, the CDR3 is TGTGCCAGCACCTCGGGTAGGGATAACTACGAGCAGTACTTC.

DNA for the CDR3: TGTGCCAGCAGCTTCGGGGGGTACAATGAGCAGTTCTTC. This gives the protein CASSFGGYNEQFF. The chain uses TRBV5-4 and TRBJ2-1, with 7 bases lining up with TRBD2. V was clipped by 2 bases and J by 4 bases; unmatched bases: 0. CDR3 length equals 13 residues. Germline CDR1 SGHNT, CDR2 YYREEE (reference sequence).

The chain uses TRBV4-1 and TRBJ1-2, with 7 bases matching TRBD1. Germline V CDR1 and CDR2: MGHRA, YSYEKL. This CDR3 is 15 amino acids long. Trimming cost V 0 bases and J 3 bases; bases outside gene matches: 4. The CDR3 reads CASSQEEGAYYGYTF. For the CDR3, the DNA is TGCGCCAGCAGCCAAGAAGAGGGGGCCTACTATGGCTACACCTTC.

The chain is built from TRBV27 and TRBJ2-7; D is unresolved. The CDR3 length is 14 residues. V was shortened by 5 bases and J by 2 bases, with 13 bases between the two germline ends. Per the germline V gene, CDR1 is MNHEY and CDR2 is SMNVEV (reference sequence). In DNA, the CDR3 is TGTGCCAGCAGTACCGGCTCCCGGCCCTACGAGCAGTACTTC. It translates to CASSTGSRPYEQYF.

This chain connects TRBV29-1 to TRBJ2-7, with 7 bases lining up with TRBD1. Germline CDR1 and CDR2: SQVTM and ANQGSEA. The length of the CDR3 is 14 residues. Trimming cost V 6 bases and J 0 bases; bases outside gene matches: 8. The CDR3 coding sequence is TGCAGCGTGAAACAGGGGTACGGCTCCTACGAGCAGTACTTC. Its translation is CSVKQGYGSYEQYF.

The table lists this clone with a count of one. This chain connects TRBV7-6 to TRBJ2-1; 8 bases are a match to TRBD2. Germline CDR1 is SGHVS and CDR2 is FNYEAQ. This CDR3 is 15 amino acids long. J was trimmed by 2 bases and V by 1 base; bases with no gene match: 1. The CDR3 sequence is CASSLERETYNEQFF. The CDR3 coding sequence is TGTGCCAGCAGCTTAGAGCGGGAGACCTACAATGAGCAGTTCTTC.

In this sample, this clone turned up a few times. V usage is TRBV5-3 and J usage is TRBJ1-1; a possible D gene is TRBD1 (5 bases). TRBV5-3 is noted as an ORF with a role that remains uncertain. The CDR3 is 11 amino acids. DNA for the CDR3: TGTGTATGGGGCCGTGGGACTGAAGCTTTCTTT. It codes for CVWGRGTEAFF.

The chain combines TRBV7-9 with TRBJ1-2, with 9 bases aligning to TRBD1. Germline CDR1 and CDR2: SEHNR and FQNEAQ (reference sequence). The J segment lost 6 bases and the V segment lost 3 bases, leaving 5 bases of the junction unmatched. CDR3 size: 14 residues. CDR3: CASSFPDRGDGYTF. DNA of the CDR3: TGTGCCAGCAGCTTCCCGGACAGGGGCGATGGCTACACCTTC. Using reference TRBV7-9 and TRBJ1-2 for the parts outside the CDR3, the full variable domain is DTGVSQNPRHKITKRGQNVTFRCDPISEHNRLYWYRQTLGQGPEFLTYFQNEAQLEKSRLLSDRFSAERPKGSFSTLEIQRTEQGDSAMYLCASSFPDRGDGYTFGSGTRLTVV.

This chain links TRBV5-4 with TRBJ2-1; 10 bases align to TRBD2. CDR1 is SGHNT, CDR2 YYREEE, per germline (reference sequence). The CDR3 spans 15 residues. Trimming took 0 bases from V and 8 from J; bases not matched to a gene: 5. For the CDR3, the DNA is TGTGCCAGCAGCTTGGAAGCGGGGGGGCCCCATGAGCAGTTCTTC. Its translation is CASSLEAGGPHEQFF.

Here the CDR3 reads CATSRVRGETEAFF. CDR3 coding DNA: TGTGCCACCAGCAGAGTTCGGGGGGAAACTGAAGCTTTCTTT. The genes are TRBV15 and TRBJ1-1, with D tentatively TRBD1 (5 bases). The CDR3 covers 14 residues. In germline, CDR1 is LNHNV, CDR2 YYDKDF (reference sequence). V was cut by 1 base and J by 5 bases, with 11 bases left in between.